These 16 T cell receptor beta chains came from one sample sequenced in a study of T cells generated in artificial thymic organoids. Semi-nested PCR with reverse primers in the TRAC or TRBC constant regions amplified each chain separately. TCRdb fed the 5' RACE reads into MiXCR, producing one record per CDR3 protein. Of under 2,500 distinct CDR3 sequences listed, approximately 10% are singletons. The sequenced material came from naive CD8+ T cells from the thymus. Sample subset: CD3+TCRalphabeta+CD8SP T cells; for blood, CD45RO-CCR7+ naive CD8+ T cells. These TCRs come from a human donor who gave cord blood stem cells for thymic organoid culture, a cardiac surgery patient who gave postnatal thymus, or a blood donor (not recorded which).

Relative to its sample, this clonotype is medium-sized. This chain connects TRBV4-1 to TRBJ1-1; D perhaps matches TRBD1 (5 bases). Germline V gives CDR1 MGHRA, CDR2 YSYEKL. Trimming took 3 bases from V and 6 from J, leaving 11 bases between them. This CDR3 is 13 amino acids long. The CDR3 loop reads CASSQFQGPEAFF. CDR3 in DNA: TGCGCCAGCAGCCAGTTCCAGGGACCTGAAGCTTTCTTT.

By its share, this clonotype is medium-sized. The gene calls are TRBV3-1 and TRBJ1-6, with D possibly matching TRBD1 (5 bases). Trimming took 2 bases from V and 13 from J, leaving 24 bases between them. The V gene's germline CDR1 is LGHDT and CDR2 YNNKEL (reference sequence). The CDR3 is made up of 17 amino acids. This CDR3 reads CASSQITVRDPRSPLHF. CDR3 coding DNA: TGTGCCAGCAGCCAAATAACTGTTCGGGACCCGCGAAGTCCCCTCCACTTT.

In its sample, this clonotype ranks as medium-sized (0.01 to 0.1%). This sequence joins TRBV19 and TRBJ1-5, with D unresolved. Germline V gene lookup returns CDR1 LNHDA and CDR2 SQIVND (reference sequence). The germline V and J ends were trimmed by 6 bases and 7 bases, with 13 bases remaining between them. CDR3 size: 13 residues. The CDR3 region has the DNA TGTGCCAGTAGCGAAGCCTTGGGACAGCCCCAGCATTTT. Encoded protein: CASSEALGQPQHF.

In its sample, this clonotype is medium-sized. The rearrangement uses TRBV9 and TRBJ1-5, with D maybe TRBD1 (5 bases). Between the trimmed V and J ends, which lost 3 bases and 0 bases, there was a span of 10 bases. The CDR3 loop spans 15 amino acids. Germline V gene sequence: CDR1 SGDLS, CDR2 YYNGEE. The CDR3 DNA is TGTGCCAGCAGCGGAACGGGGCATAGCAATCAGCCCCAGCATTTT. Translation: CASSGTGHSNQPQHF.

This clonotype is labeled as medium-sized. The chain's CDR3 is CASSFASGGESAQYF. CDR3 bases: TGTGCCAGCAGTTTCGCTAGCGGGGGGGAGTCGGCGCAGTATTTT. The rearrangement links TRBV27 to TRBJ2-3; TRBD2 matches 12 bases. Germline CDR1 is MNHEY and CDR2 is SMNVEV (reference sequence). V shed 3 bases and J 10 bases; nucleotides not matched to a gene: 8. CDR3 length: 15 residues.

By frequency in the sample, this clonotype is medium-sized. This chain joins TRBV20-1 and TRBJ2-3; 9 bases fit TRBD2. CDR3 size: 16 residues. Germline trimming cut 3 bases from V and 5 bases from J; bases unmatched to any gene: 12. The V gene's germline CDR1 is DFQATT and CDR2 SNEGSKA (reference sequence). CDR3 residues: CSASPVLAGMRDTQYF. The CDR3, as DNA: TGCAGTGCTAGTCCGGTTCTAGCGGGGATGAGAGATACGCAGTATTTT.

As to this clonotype: This may be a read error, as it is one base from a much larger clone. The CDR3 ends on some other residue instead of the conserved phenylalanine or tryptophan, so this is likely a read error. This chain joins TRBV4-1 and TRBJ2-7, with a tentative D call TRBD2 (5 bases). The V end lost 4 bases, the J end lost 6 bases, and 13 bases lay between the germline ends. The CDR3 has 13 amino acids. Looked up from germline, CDR1 is MGHRA and CDR2 is YSYEKL. The CDR3 here is CASSPREGPEQYS. DNA of the CDR3: TGCGCCAGCAGCCCCCGTGAGGGTCCCGAGCAGTACTCC.

By frequency in the sample, this clonotype is medium-sized. The V call is TRBV7-8, the J call TRBJ2-1; D gene uncertain. This CDR3 has 16 amino acids. V gave up 8 bases and J gave up 0 bases, with 17 bases separating them. The germline CDR1 and CDR2 sequences are SGHVS and FQNEAQ. The CDR3 region is CASQLLRRTSYNEQFF. As DNA, the CDR3 is TGTGCCAGCCAGCTCTTGAGACGGACCTCCTACAATGAGCAGTTCTTC.

This clonotype is classed as medium-sized. This chain connects TRBV5-1 to TRBJ2-2, with D tentatively TRBD1 (6 bases). V was cut by 4 bases and J by 1 base, with 11 bases left in between. Germline CDR1 reads SGHRS; CDR2 reads YFSETQ. This CDR3 spans 15 amino acids. The CDR3 DNA is TGCGCCAGCAGCCTAACAGGGAGGAACACCGGGGAGCTGTTTTTT. This codes for CASSLTGRNTGELFF.

This clonotype was detected a few times. This chain links TRBV7-9 with TRBJ2-7; no clear D gene. The germline CDR1 and CDR2 sequences are SEHNR and FQNEAQ (reference sequence). Trimming removed 3 bases at V and 5 bases at J, with 5 bases between. The CDR3 is 11 amino acids. The CDR3 here is CASSFTDEQYF. Here the CDR3 DNA reads TGTGCCAGCAGCTTCACGGACGAGCAGTACTTC.

In regard to this clonotype: This could be a read error, since a much larger clone is one nucleotide away. A read error is likely, as this CDR3 ends without the conserved phenylalanine or tryptophan. This chain connects TRBV15 to TRBJ1-1, with D perhaps TRBD1 (5 bases). From germline, CDR1 is LNHNV and CDR2 YYDKDF (reference sequence). CDR3 length equals 13 residues. The ends were cut back, 3 bases at V and 4 bases at J, with 9 bases in the middle. CDR3 DNA sequence: TGTGCCACCAGCAGTGGGGGAAGCACTGAAGCTTTCCTT. This codes for CATSSGGSTEAFL.

This clonotype is medium-sized. V and J are TRBV27 and TRBJ2-4; D may be TRBD1 (5 bases). This CDR3 has 20 residues. The V and J ends lost 1 base and 1 base respectively, with 23 bases between them. Germline V gives CDR1 MNHEY, CDR2 SMNVEV (reference sequence). CDR3 sequence reads: CASSLCPQAVGAGAKNIQYF. CDR3 nucleotides: TGTGCCAGCAGTTTATGCCCCCAGGCGGTTGGGGCCGGGGCCAAAAACATTCAGTACTTC.

This clonotype is medium-sized (0.01 to 0.1%) by share. The V and J genes are TRBV24-1 and TRBJ2-3; TRBD2 matches at 8 bases. The CDR3 extends over 16 amino acids. The V segment lost 2 bases and the J segment 4 bases; nucleotides outside the gene matches: 7. Germline CDR1 and CDR2: KGHDR and SFDVKD. The CDR3 protein is CATSDWLAGAPDTQYF. The DNA of the CDR3 is TGTGCCACCAGTGATTGGCTAGCGGGCGCCCCAGATACGCAGTATTTT.

Worth noting for this clonotype: The junction departs from germline at one end; a sequencing error may be responsible. The V call is TRBV4-1, the J call TRBJ1-1; D is possibly TRBD1 (6 bases). Germline CDR1 reads MGHRA; CDR2 reads YSYEKL. This CDR3 has 16 amino acids. The CDR3 region is CASNQIPLQGWTEAFF. The CDR3 DNA reads as TGCGCCAGCAACCAAATTCCCCTACAGGGATGGACTGAAGCTTTCTTT.

This clonotype qualifies as medium-sized (0.01 to 0.1%). The chain recombines TRBV9 with TRBJ2-1; no clear D gene. In germline, CDR1 is SGDLS, CDR2 YYNGEE. The V gene lost 2 bases and the J gene lost 6 bases, with 12 bases spanning the gap. CDR3 length: 14 residues. CDR3 nucleotide sequence: TGTGCCAGCAGCGTCCGACGTTGGGGCAATGAGCAGTTCTTC. Protein product: CASSVRRWGNEQFF.

This clonotype has a handful of counts. The chain uses TRBV7-9 and TRBJ1-1; D call uncertain. There are 16 residues in the CDR3. Trimming took off 2 bases at V and 1 base at J, with 14 bases between the two ends. From germline, CDR1 is SEHNR and CDR2 FQNEAQ (reference sequence). The CDR3 region has the DNA TGTGCCAGCAGCTTAAGGTTGGGTTTGGGGAACACTGAAGCTTTCTTT. Encoded protein: CASSLRLGLGNTEAFF.